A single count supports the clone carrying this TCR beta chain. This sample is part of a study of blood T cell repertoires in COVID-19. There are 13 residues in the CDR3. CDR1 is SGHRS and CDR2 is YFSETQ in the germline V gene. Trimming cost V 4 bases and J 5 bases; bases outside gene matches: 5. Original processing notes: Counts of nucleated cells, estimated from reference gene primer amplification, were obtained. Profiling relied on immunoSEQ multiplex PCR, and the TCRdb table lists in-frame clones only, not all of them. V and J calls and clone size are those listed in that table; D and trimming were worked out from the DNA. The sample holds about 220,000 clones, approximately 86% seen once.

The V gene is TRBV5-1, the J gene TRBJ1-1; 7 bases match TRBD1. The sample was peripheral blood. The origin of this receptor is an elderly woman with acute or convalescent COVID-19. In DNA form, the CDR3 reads TGCGCCAGCAGCGCGAAGACAGGGACTGAAGCTTTCTTT. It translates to CASSAKTGTEAFF.